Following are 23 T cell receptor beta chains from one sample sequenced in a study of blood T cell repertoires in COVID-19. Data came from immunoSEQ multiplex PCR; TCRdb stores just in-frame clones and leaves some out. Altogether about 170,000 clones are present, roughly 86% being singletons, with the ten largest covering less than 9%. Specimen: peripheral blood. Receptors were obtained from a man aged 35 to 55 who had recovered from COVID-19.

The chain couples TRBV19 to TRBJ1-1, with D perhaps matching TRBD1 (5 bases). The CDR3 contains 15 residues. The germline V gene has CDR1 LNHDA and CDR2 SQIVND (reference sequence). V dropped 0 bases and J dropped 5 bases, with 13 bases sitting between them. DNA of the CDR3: TGTGCCAGTAGTATAGAGGGGGGTTTCCGGACTGAAGCTTTCTTT. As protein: CASSIEGGFRTEAFF.

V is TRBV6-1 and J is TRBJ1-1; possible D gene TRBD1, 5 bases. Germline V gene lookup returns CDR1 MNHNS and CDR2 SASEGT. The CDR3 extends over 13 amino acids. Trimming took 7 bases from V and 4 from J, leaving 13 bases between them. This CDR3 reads CASTPRGGTEAFF. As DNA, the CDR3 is TGTGCCAGCACCCCTCGGGGGGGCACTGAAGCTTTCTTT.

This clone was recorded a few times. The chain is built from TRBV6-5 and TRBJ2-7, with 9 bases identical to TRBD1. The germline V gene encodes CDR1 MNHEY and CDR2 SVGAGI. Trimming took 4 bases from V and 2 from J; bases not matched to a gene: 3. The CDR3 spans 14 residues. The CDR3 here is CASSSRTGAYEQYF. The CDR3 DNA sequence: TGTGCCAGCAGTTCCCGGACAGGGGCCTACGAGCAGTACTTC.

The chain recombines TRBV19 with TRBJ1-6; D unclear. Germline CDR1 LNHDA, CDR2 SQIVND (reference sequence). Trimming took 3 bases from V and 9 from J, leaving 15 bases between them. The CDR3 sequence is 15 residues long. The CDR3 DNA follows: TGTGCCAGTAGTATGAGGGTCGGTGATGGTTCACCCCTCCACTTT. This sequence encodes CASSMRVGDGSPLHF.

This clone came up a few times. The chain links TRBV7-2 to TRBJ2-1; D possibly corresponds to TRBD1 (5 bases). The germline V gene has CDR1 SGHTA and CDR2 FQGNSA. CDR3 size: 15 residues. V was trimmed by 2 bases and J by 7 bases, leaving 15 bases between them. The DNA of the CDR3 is TGTGCCAGCAGCTTAAACCAGGGATCTTGGAATGAGCAGTTCTTC. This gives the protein CASSLNQGSWNEQFF.

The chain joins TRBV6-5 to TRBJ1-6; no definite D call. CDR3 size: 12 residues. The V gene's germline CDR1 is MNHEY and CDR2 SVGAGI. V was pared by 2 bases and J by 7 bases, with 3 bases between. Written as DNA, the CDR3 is TGTGCCAGCAGTTACCGGAATTCACCCCTCCACTTT. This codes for CASSYRNSPLHF.

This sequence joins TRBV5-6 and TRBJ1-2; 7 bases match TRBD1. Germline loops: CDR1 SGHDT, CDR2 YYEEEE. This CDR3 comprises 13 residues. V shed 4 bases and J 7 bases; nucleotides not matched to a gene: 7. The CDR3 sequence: CASSRDRAAGYTF. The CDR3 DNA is TGTGCCAGCAGCCGAGACAGGGCAGCTGGCTACACCTTC.

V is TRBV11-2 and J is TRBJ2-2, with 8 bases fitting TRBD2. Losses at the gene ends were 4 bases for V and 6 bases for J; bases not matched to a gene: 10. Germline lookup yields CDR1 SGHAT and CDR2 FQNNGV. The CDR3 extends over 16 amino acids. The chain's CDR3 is CASSSAPSGFAGELFF. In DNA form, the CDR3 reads TGTGCCAGCAGCTCAGCGCCTAGCGGGTTCGCCGGGGAGCTGTTTTTT.

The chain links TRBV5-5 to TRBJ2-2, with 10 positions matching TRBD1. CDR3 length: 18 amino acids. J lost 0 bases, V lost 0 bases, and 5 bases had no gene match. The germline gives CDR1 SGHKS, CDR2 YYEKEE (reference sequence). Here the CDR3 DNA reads TGTGCCAGCAGCTTGGTGACAGGGGGCCTAGCGAACACCGGGGAGCTGTTTTTT. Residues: CASSLVTGGLANTGELFF. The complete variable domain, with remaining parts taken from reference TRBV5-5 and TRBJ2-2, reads DAGVTQSPTHLIKTRGQQVTLRCSPISGHKSVSWYQQVLGQGPQFIFQYYEKEERGRGNFPDRFSARQFPNYSSELNVNALLLGDSALYLCASSLVTGGLANTGELFFGEGSRLTVL.

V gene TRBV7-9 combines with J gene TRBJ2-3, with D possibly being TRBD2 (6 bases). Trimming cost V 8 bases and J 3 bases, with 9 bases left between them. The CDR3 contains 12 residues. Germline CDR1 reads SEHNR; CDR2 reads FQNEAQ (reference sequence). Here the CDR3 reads CASGRGTDTQYF. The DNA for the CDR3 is TGTGCCAGCGGTCGGGGGACAGATACGCAGTATTTT.

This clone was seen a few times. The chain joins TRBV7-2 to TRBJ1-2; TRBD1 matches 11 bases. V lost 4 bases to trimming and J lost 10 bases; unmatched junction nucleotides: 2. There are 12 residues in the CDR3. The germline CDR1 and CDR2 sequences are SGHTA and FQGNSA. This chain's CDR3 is CASSSDRGPYTF. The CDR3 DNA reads TGTGCCAGCAGCTCGGACAGGGGGCCCTACACCTTC.

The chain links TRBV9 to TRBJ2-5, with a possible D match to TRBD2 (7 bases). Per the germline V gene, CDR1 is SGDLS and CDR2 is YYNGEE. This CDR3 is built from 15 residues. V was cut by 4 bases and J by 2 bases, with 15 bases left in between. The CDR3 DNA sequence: TGTGCCAGCAGCCTGGGGGGGGCACTACAAGAGACCCAGTACTTC. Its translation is CASSLGGALQETQYF. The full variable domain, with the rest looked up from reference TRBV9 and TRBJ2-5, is DSGVTQTPKHLITATGQRVTLRCSPRSGDLSVYWYQQSLDQGLQFLIQYYNGEERAKGNILERFSAQQFPDLHSELNLSSLELGDSALYFCASSLGGALQETQYFGPGTRLLVL.

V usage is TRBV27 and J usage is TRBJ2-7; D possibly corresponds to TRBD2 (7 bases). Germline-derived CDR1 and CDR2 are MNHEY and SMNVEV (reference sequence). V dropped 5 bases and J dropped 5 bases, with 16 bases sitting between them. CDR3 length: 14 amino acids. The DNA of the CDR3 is TGTGCCAGCAGTCCCCATGAGGGGGGGGACGAGCAGTACTTC. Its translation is CASSPHEGGDEQYF.

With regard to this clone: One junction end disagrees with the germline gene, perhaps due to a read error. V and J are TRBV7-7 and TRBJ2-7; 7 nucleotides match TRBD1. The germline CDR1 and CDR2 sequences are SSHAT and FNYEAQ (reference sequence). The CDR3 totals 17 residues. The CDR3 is CASSCLSGTDYLYEQYF. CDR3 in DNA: TGTGCTAGCAGCTGTCTCTCCGGGACAGACTACCTTTACGAGCAGTACTTC.

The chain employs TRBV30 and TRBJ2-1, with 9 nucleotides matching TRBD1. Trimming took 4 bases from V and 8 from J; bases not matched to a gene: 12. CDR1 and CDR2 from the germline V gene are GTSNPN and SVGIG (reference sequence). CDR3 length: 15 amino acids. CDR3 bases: TGTGCCTGGAACCGGAACAGGGGGCGTTTTGATGAGCAGTTCTTC. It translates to CAWNRNRGRFDEQFF.

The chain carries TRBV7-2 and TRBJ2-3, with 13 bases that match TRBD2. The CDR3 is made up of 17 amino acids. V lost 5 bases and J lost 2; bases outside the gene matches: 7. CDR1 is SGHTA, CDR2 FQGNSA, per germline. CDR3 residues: CASSKSGLAGVTDTQYF. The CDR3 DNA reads TGTGCCAGCAGCAAGTCCGGACTAGCGGGGGTCACAGATACGCAGTATTTT.

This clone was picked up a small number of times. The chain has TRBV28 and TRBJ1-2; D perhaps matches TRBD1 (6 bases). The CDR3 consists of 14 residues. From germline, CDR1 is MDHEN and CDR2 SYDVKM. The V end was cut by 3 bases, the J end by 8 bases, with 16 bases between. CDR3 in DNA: TGTGCCAGCAGTTTGGACAGCCTCTCGCAGGGCTACACCTTC. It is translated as CASSLDSLSQGYTF.

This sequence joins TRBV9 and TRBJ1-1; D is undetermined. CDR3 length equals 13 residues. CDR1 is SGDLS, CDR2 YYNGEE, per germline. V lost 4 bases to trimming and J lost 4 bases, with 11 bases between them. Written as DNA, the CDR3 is TGTGCCAGCAGCATCCAGGCGGGCACTGAAGCTTTCTTT. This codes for CASSIQAGTEAFF.

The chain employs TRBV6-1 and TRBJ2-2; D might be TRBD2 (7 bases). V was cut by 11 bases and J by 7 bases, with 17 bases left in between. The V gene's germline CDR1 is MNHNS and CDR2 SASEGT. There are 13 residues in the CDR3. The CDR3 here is CAGHRGGNGELFF. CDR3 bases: TGTGCCGGTCATAGGGGGGGTAACGGGGAGCTGTTTTTT.

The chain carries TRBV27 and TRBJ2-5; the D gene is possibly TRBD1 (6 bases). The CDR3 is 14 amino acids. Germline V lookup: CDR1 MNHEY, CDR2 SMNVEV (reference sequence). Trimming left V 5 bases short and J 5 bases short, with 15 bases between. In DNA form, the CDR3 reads TGTGCCAGCAGTAGCACAGGGTCGAGGGAGACCCAGTACTTC. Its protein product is CASSSTGSRETQYF.

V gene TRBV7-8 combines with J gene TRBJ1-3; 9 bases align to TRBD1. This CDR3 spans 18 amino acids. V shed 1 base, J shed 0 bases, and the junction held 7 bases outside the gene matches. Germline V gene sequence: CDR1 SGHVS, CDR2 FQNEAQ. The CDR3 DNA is TGTGCCAGCAGCTTAGTCTCCAACAGGGGGCTCTCTGGAAACACCATATATTTT. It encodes CASSLVSNRGLSGNTIYF.

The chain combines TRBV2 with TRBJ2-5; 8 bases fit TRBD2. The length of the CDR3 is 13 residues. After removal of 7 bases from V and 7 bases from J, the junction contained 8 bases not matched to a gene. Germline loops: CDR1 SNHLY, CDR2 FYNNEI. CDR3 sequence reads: CASTPTSEVTQYF. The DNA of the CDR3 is TGTGCCAGCACCCCGACTAGCGAGGTGACCCAGTACTTC.

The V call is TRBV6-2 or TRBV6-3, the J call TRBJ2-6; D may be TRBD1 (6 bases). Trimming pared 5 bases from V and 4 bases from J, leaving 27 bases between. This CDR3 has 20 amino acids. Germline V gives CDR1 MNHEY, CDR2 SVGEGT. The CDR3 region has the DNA TGTGCCAGCAGTCTCGGACCCCCAGGGGCGCGTGTCTCGGGGGCCAACGTCCTGACTTTC. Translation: CASSLGPPGARVSGANVLTF.